This T cell receptor beta chain was profiled in a study of control samples from healthy donors and cancer patients. Sequenced by immunoSEQ multiplex PCR; TCRdb stores in-frame clones only, minus some. The profile shows approximately 30,000 clones, around nine tenths of them singletons. Germline assignment: CDR1 SGHRS and CDR2 YFSETQ. The CDR3 covers 15 residues. Losses at the gene ends were 6 bases for V and 6 bases for J; bases not matched to a gene: 7. V and J are TRBV5-1 and TRBJ2-2; 11 nucleotides align to TRBD2. This receptor was identified in a woman in her thirties or forties with lung cancer. The sample taken for sequencing was PBMCs. CDR3 residues: CASNHGTSGAGELFF. CDR3 sequence (DNA): TGCGCCAGCAACCACGGGACTAGCGGTGCCGGGGAGCTGTTTTTT.